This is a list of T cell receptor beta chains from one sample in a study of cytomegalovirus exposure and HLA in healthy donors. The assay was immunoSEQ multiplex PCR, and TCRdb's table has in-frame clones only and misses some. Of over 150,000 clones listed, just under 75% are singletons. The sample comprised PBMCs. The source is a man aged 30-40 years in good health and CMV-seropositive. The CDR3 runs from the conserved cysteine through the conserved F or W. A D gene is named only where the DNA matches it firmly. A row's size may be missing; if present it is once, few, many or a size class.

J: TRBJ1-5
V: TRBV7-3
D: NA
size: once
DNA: TGTGCCAGCAGCTTGGGGGGGCGGTCGCCCCAGCATTTT
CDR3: CASSLGGRSPQHF

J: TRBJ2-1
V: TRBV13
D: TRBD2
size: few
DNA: TGTGCCAGCAGCTTTCTTGTTAGCGGGAGGATTATAGTAAATGAGCAGTTCTTC
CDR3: CASSFLVSGRIIVNEQFF

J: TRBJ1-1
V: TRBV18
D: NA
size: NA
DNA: TGTGCCAGCTCCCAAACAGCGAACACTGAAGCTTTCTTT
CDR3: CASSQTANTEAFF

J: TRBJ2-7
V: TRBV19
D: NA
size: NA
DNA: TGTGCCAGTAGTATCCAGGGCACCTACGAGCAGTACTTC
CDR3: CASSIQGTYEQYF

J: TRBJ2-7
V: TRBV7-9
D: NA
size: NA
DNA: TGTGCCAGCAGCTTACGGTCCTCCGACGAGCAGTACTTC
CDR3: CASSLRSSDEQYF

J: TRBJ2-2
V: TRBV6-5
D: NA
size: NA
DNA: TGTGCCAGCAGTTATAGCATTTCGAACACCGGGGAGCTGTTTTTT
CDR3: CASSYSISNTGELFF

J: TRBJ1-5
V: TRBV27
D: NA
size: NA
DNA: TGTGCCAGCAGTTTTCGGGCGGAGGGAGGTTATCAGCCCCAGCATTTT
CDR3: CASSFRAEGGYQPQHF

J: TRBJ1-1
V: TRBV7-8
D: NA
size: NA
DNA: TGTGCCAGCAGCCAACGGAGTGGTCAGGGGAACACTGAAGCTTTCTTT
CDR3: CASSQRSGQGNTEAFF

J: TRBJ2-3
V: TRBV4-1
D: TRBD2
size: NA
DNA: TGCGCCAGCAGCCAAGAGGCTAGCGGGTCAACAGATACGCAGTATTTT
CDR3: CASSQEASGSTDTQYF

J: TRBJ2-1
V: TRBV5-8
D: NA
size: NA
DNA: TGTGCCAGCAGATGGCCCGCGGTTGTAGATGAGCAGTTCTTC
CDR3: CASRWPAVVDEQFF

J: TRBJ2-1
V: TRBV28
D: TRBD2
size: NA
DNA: TGTGCCAGCAGGCCAAGCGGGAGTGGTTCCTACAATGAGCAGTTCTTC
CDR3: CASRPSGSGSYNEQFF

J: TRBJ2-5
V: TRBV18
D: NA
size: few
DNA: TGTGCCAGCTCACCTACACAAGAGACCCAGTACTTC
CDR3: CASSPTQETQYF

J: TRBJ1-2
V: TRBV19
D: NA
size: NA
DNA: TGTGCCAGTAGTGGAGGACCATTTAACTATGGCTACACCTTC
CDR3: CASSGGPFNYGYTF

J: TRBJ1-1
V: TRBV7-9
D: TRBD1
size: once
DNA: TGTGCCAGCAGCTTAGGTGGGAAAAAAATGACAGGGGAAACTGAAGCTTTCTTT
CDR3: CASSLGGKKMTGETEAFF

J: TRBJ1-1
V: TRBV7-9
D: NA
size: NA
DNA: TGTGCCAGCAGCGTCCGACAAACCTTCAGGGGTTTCTTT
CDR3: CASSVRQTFRGFF

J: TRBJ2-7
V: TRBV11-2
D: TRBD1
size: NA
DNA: TGTGCCAGCAGCTTGAGGGGGCGTCTCTACGAGCAGTACTTC
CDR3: CASSLRGRLYEQYF

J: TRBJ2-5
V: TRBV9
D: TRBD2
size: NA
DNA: TGTGCCAGCAGCGTGGGACTAGCTGCCGGGCCACAAGAGACCCAGTACTTC
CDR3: CASSVGLAAGPQETQYF